The 18 T cell receptor beta chains presented below share a single source sample, sequenced in a study of response to subunit inactivated influenza vaccine. TCRdb ran MiXCR on the RT-PCR reads and lists one entry per CDR3 protein. This sample has hundreds of thousands of distinct CDR3 sequences, with 10% to 15% found just once. This specimen was PBMCs from blood, taken on the day of vaccination. All receptors come from a man aged 50 to 60 who received an inactivated influenza vaccine.

The V call is TRBV5-1, the J call TRBJ2-5; perhaps TRBD2 as D (6 bases). V was trimmed by 4 bases and J by 4 bases, leaving 23 bases between them. The CDR3 is made up of 17 amino acids. Looked up from germline, CDR1 is SGHRS and CDR2 is YFSETQ. CDR3 amino acids: CASSVGPGGPDRETQYF. The CDR3 region has the DNA TGCGCCAGCAGCGTCGGTCCTGGAGGGCCGGATCGAGAGACCCAGTACTTC.

This clonotype was observed a few times. CDR3 bases: TGTGCCATCAGAGATCCGGGACTAAAAAACATTCAGTACTTC. It yields the protein CAIRDPGLKNIQYF. The chain combines TRBV10-3 with TRBJ2-4; 7 bases are shared with TRBD2. The CDR3 sequence is 14 residues long. The germline V gene has CDR1 ENHRY and CDR2 SYGVKD. J was trimmed by 4 bases and V by 6 bases; bases with no gene match: 6.

Only a few counts were recorded for this clonotype. This chain links TRBV7-2 with TRBJ2-1, with 8 bases aligning to TRBD2. Germline V CDR1 and CDR2: SGHTA, FQGNSA. After removal of 4 bases from V and 5 bases from J, the junction contained 7 bases not matched to a gene. This CDR3 contains 15 residues. CDR3 sequence: CASSSTGGMNNEQFF. As DNA, the CDR3 is TGTGCCAGCAGCTCAACGGGGGGGATGAACAATGAGCAGTTCTTC.

This chain uses TRBV29-1 with TRBJ2-1, with 8 bases aligning to TRBD1. V lost 7 bases, J lost 3 bases, and 5 bases stayed unmatched. The CDR3 sequence is 13 residues long. Per the germline V gene, CDR1 is SQVTM and CDR2 is ANQGSEA. DNA for the CDR3: TGCAGCGGCGGACAGGGAGGCTACAATGAGCAGTTCTTC. It is translated as CSGGQGGYNEQFF.

The chain carries TRBV28 and TRBJ2-1; D gene ambiguous. The CDR3 has 13 residues. The V and J ends lost 2 bases and 9 bases respectively, with 11 bases between them. Germline V CDR1 and CDR2: MDHEN, SYDVKM. CDR3 sequence (DNA): TGTGCCAGCAGTTTAAGCTCGGTCGGTGAGCAGTTCTTC. It codes for CASSLSSVGEQFF.

This clonotype was recorded at least ten times. The rearrangement uses TRBV6-2 or TRBV6-3 and TRBJ2-6; 8 nucleotides agree with TRBD1. Per the germline V gene, CDR1 is MNHEY and CDR2 is SVGEGT. Trimming took 7 bases from V and 0 from J; bases not matched to a gene: 8. This CDR3 spans 17 amino acids. The CDR3 DNA sequence: TGTGCCAGCAACTACAGGGGGGCGATCTCTGGGGCCAACGTCCTGACTTTC. It specifies CASNYRGAISGANVLTF.

In this sample, this clonotype turned up a few times. The chain uses TRBV6-2 or TRBV6-3 and TRBJ2-3; D uncertain. V was trimmed by 0 bases and J by 0 bases, leaving 13 bases between them. CDR1 is MNHEY and CDR2 is SVGEGT in the germline V gene. This CDR3 spans 17 amino acids. This CDR3 reads CASSYSITHASTDTQYF. CDR3 bases: TGTGCCAGCAGTTACTCGATTACACACGCTAGCACAGATACGCAGTATTTT.

The rearrangement links TRBV10-3 to TRBJ2-5; the D is unclear. The germline V gene has CDR1 ENHRY and CDR2 SYGVKD. The CDR3 has 13 residues. The V end lost 3 bases, the J end lost 5 bases, and 10 bases lay between the germline ends. Here the CDR3 reads CAISDGVWETQYF. CDR3 sequence (DNA): TGTGCCATCAGTGATGGGGTTTGGGAGACCCAGTACTTC.

The V and J genes are TRBV7-2 and TRBJ2-1; TRBD2 matches 7 bases. From germline, CDR1 is SGHTA and CDR2 FQGNSA. V lost 5 bases, J lost 0 bases, and 10 bases stayed unmatched. The CDR3 spans 17 residues. In DNA form, the CDR3 reads TGTGCCAGCAGCCAATCTGGGGGGGTTAGCTCCTACAATGAGCAGTTCTTC. As protein: CASSQSGGVSSYNEQFF.

This clonotype was observed a few times. This chain joins TRBV2 and TRBJ1-1; maybe TRBD1 (6 bases). V was shortened by 6 bases and J by 0 bases, with 11 bases between the two germline ends. This CDR3 is built from 14 residues. Germline V gives CDR1 SNHLY, CDR2 FYNNEI. Here the CDR3 reads CASSLRQVNTEAFF. Here the CDR3 DNA reads TGTGCCAGCAGCCTCCGACAGGTGAACACTGAAGCTTTCTTT.

This chain connects TRBV20-1 to TRBJ2-7; 9 nucleotides align to TRBD1. Germline V CDR1 and CDR2: DFQATT, SNEGSKA (reference sequence). Germline trimming cut 1 base from V and 4 bases from J; bases unmatched to any gene: 5. The CDR3 loop spans 14 amino acids. CDR3 protein: CSARAGTGLYEQYF. In DNA, the CDR3 is TGCAGTGCTAGAGCCGGGACAGGGCTATACGAGCAGTACTTC.

This clonotype was picked up many times. CDR3 residues: CASSDILAGGFGEQFF. CDR3 sequence (DNA): TGCGCCAGCAGCGATATCCTAGCGGGAGGCTTCGGTGAGCAGTTCTTC. This chain connects TRBV5-1 to TRBJ2-1; 11 bases map to TRBD2. The germline V gene encodes CDR1 SGHRS and CDR2 YFSETQ. V lost 4 bases and J lost 9; bases outside the gene matches: 12. This CDR3 contains 16 residues.

This clonotype was detected many times. At one end, the junction sequence differs from germline, possibly due to a read error. The CDR3: CTSSQDRFGRGLGNEQFF. In DNA form, the CDR3 reads TGTACCAGCAGCCAAGATCGGTTTGGCAGGGGGCTTGGCAATGAGCAGTTCTTC. The genes are TRBV3-1 and TRBJ2-1; 8 bases map to TRBD1. Germline V gene sequence: CDR1 LGHDT, CDR2 YNNKEL (reference sequence). This CDR3 comprises 18 residues.

The J gene is TRBJ2-7, the V gene TRBV18, with D perhaps given as TRBD1 or TRBD2 (5 bases each). This CDR3 has 16 residues. Germline assignment: CDR1 KGHSH and CDR2 LQKENI. Deletions cut 1 base from V and 0 bases from J, with 13 bases between. The CDR3 DNA sequence: TGTGCCAGCTCACCACTCCGGGACCGGAGCTCCTACGAGCAGTACTTC. This sequence encodes CASSPLRDRSSYEQYF.

This clonotype was recorded many times. The chain has TRBV6-2 or TRBV6-3 and TRBJ2-7, with TRBD2 matching 11 bases. CDR1 is MNHEY, CDR2 SVGEGT, per germline. V shed 7 bases, J shed 2 bases, and the junction held 7 bases outside the gene matches. This CDR3 has 15 amino acids. The CDR3 DNA reads TGTGCCAGCAAAAGACAGACTAGCGGGACCTACGAGCAGTACTTC. Amino acid sequence: CASKRQTSGTYEQYF.

The chain employs TRBV7-9 and TRBJ1-6; D gene ambiguous. The germline V gene encodes CDR1 SEHNR and CDR2 FQNEAQ (reference sequence). CDR3 length: 15 residues. Between the trimmed V and J ends, which lost 1 base and 10 bases, there was a span of 14 bases. The CDR3 sequence is CASSLGRTSTSPLHF. As DNA, the CDR3 is TGTGCCAGCAGCTTAGGGCGTACGTCAACCTCACCCCTCCACTTT.

This clonotype came up a few times. CDR3 nucleotides: TGCGCCAGCAGCTTCGATCCGGAGAGGATTCGGGAGACCCAGTACTTC. It translates to CASSFDPERIRETQYF. The V gene is TRBV5-1, the J gene TRBJ2-5, with D uncertain. This CDR3 is built from 16 residues. V was shortened by 2 bases and J by 5 bases, with 19 bases between the two germline ends. Germline V lookup: CDR1 SGHRS, CDR2 YFSETQ.

This clonotype occurred a few times. The rearrangement links TRBV3-1 to TRBJ2-7; TRBD2 is a possible D gene (5 bases). The CDR3 has 15 residues. Germline V gene sequence: CDR1 LGHDT, CDR2 YNNKEL (reference sequence). The V and J ends lost 0 bases and 3 bases respectively, with 12 bases between them. For the CDR3, the DNA is TGTGCCAGCAGCCAAGACTTTCGGGGTAGCTACGAGCAGTACTTC. It translates to CASSQDFRGSYEQYF.